This TCR beta chain emerged from a study of siplizumab effects on memory and regulatory T cells. Study-wide results and limits: Naive T cells apparently outstripped memory cells in diversity and seemed major alloresponse contributors. Roughly 75-95% of proliferating CD4+ or CD8+ clones lacked a naive or memory phenotype that could be assigned. The study found that siplizumab significantly reduced alloreactive sequences traceable to unstimulated CD4+ memory cells.

The assay looked at some 10^5 TCR templates in each sample. The protocol was immunoSEQ multiplex PCR, while the TCRdb copy is restricted to in-frame clones and leaves out a portion. The table includes roughly 68,000 clones, 70% to 90% detected once. Points on this clone: What it binds is unknown.

Germline CDR1 reads SGHRS; CDR2 reads YFSETQ. This CDR3 is built from 15 residues. V lost 0 bases, J lost 5 bases, and 5 bases stayed unmatched. The J gene is TRBJ2-3, the V gene TRBV5-1; 8 bases match TRBD2. The sample consisted of memory CD4+ T cells sorted from blood. This receptor was identified in a human donor in good health. CDR3 in DNA: TGCGCCAGCAGCTTGGCGGGAGGGCCACAAGATACGCAGTATTTT. Its translation is CASSLAGGPQDTQYF. Combining the CDR3 with reference TRBV5-1 and TRBJ2-3 gives the whole variable domain KAGVTQTPRYLIKTRGQQVTLSCSPISGHRSVSWYQQTPGQGLQFLFEYFSETQRNKGNFPGRFSGRQFSNSRSEMNVSTLELGDSALYLCASSLAGGPQDTQYFGPGTRLTVL.